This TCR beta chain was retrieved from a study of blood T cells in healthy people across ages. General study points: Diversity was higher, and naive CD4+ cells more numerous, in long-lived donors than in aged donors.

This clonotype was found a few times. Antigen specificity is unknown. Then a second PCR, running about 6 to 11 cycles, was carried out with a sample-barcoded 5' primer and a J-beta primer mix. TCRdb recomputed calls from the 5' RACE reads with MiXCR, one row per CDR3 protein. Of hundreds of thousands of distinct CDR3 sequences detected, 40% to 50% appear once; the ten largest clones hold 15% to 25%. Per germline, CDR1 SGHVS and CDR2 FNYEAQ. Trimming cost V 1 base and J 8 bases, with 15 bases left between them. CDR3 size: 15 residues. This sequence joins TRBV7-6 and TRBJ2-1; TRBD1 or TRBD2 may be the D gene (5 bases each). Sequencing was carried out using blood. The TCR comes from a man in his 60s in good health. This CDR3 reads CASSLGRDPMDEQFF. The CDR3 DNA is TGTGCCAGCAGCTTAGGAAGGGACCCCATGGATGAGCAGTTCTTC.